This T cell receptor (beta chain) is from a study of CD8+CD57+ T cells in acquired aplastic anemia listed by TCRdb under 2018. Regarding the research as a whole: Extracted DNA from sorted CD4+ and CD8+ cells averaged 3.2 ug, ranging from roughly 0.17 to 27.4 ug. A CD8+CD57+ expansion meant a frequency higher than the mean frequency seen in healthy subjects.

CDR1 and CDR2 are drawn from the germline V gene: MNHNS, SASEGT. The junction shows trimming of 2 bases on V and 3 bases on J, plus 14 bases between the germline ends. CDR3 length: 15 amino acids, cysteine to phenylalanine. Only the CDR3 part of the read is kept: 45 bases, read in frame from the first base. With regard to this clonotype: Its binding antigen is unknown. No base qualities exist here, and no much larger clone lies one base off it.

Expansion of CD8+CD57+ cells had been shown by flow cytometry in the patients chosen for sequencing. Every patient had severe acquired aplastic anemia, diagnosed using the International Study of Aplastic Anemia and Agranulocytosis and Camitta criteria. At the time blood was sampled, none of the patients had received any therapy. The study deep-sequenced TCR repertoires of sorted CD4+ and CD8+ blood T cells from severe aplastic anemia patients and healthy subjects. Patients were enrolled in the USA under clinicaltrials.gov protocols 00001620, 01623167, 00001397, 00071045, 00081523 and 00961064. Ficoll-Paque density gradient centrifugation was used to isolate peripheral blood mononuclear cells. Before DNA was extracted, CD4+ and CD8+ T cells were sorted using either FACS or magnetic beads. Genomic DNA was used as template for profiling of TCR beta VDJ combinations and CDR3 sequences. An Illumina HiSeq 2000 was used for TCR repertoire sequencing. As for the original processing: TRBV/TRBJ rearrangement plots, CDR3 size and DJ length profiles, and Simpson's diversity index were used to assess repertoires. The most abundant DNA sequence in the deep sequencing data was defined as the immunodominant clone. CDR3 amino acid sequences were screened for sharing across subjects and compared with published repertoires and the VDJdb database. Using fastp at Q25 and MiXCR, TCRdb reprocessed the public reads and kept productive beta chains. Each CDR3 protein gets just one entry, which takes the most common genes and DNA from the rows behind it. The V and J calls were not made by the authors but by TCRdb's processing. Present in this sample are around 500,000 distinct CDR3 sequences, about a third of which were seen just once. The ten most abundant clones make up less than 1% of the sample.

The paper as a whole reports these results and caveats: No significant difference in CD8+ Simpson's diversity was found between patients and healthy controls (P=0.060). Although twenty-nine CD8+ CDR3 sequences were shared by patients and controls, these sequences appeared highly expressed in patients and within the immunodominant clones of patients.

This TCR came from a human donor with aplastic anemia. Material for sequencing was sorted CD4+, CD8+, or CD8+CD57+ T cells (not recorded which) from PBMCs. This sequence uses TRBV6-1 and TRBJ2-7, with the D call perhaps TRBD1 or TRBD2, as 5 bases match in each case. CDR3 region: CASSESFGGFYEQYF. The DNA reads TGTGCCAGCAGTGAATCTTTTGGGGGTTTCTACGAGCAGTACTTC.